This T cell receptor beta chain emerged from a study of immune cell composition in non-small cell lung cancer. Overall study context: Histologic subtype was mainly adenocarcinoma or squamous cell carcinoma. Study-level findings and limits: Smoking pack-years did not significantly correlate with tumour TCR-beta clonality. Lung adenocarcinomas had lower top 10 clone scores and clonality than squamous tumours.

DNA was extracted from unsorted cell suspensions stored frozen. The data were produced by immunoSEQ multiplex PCR, yet TCRdb's version contains in-frame clones alone and is incomplete. Found here are around 3,700 clones, 65% to 80% of them singletons; the top ten hold about 7.8%. Details on this clone: Its matching antigen is unknown.

The length of the CDR3 is 15 residues. With 3 bases removed from V and 3 bases from J, the gap between germline ends came to 14 bases. Looked up from germline, CDR1 is KGHSH and CDR2 is LQKENI. Sequencing input: lung tumor tissue. The TCR originated in a human donor with non-small cell lung cancer. The gene calls are TRBV18 and TRBJ1-2; a weak D match, TRBD1 (6 bases). The CDR3 spells CASSPGQKSDYGYTF. The DNA of the CDR3 is TGTGCCAGCTCACCCGGACAGAAAAGCGACTATGGCTACACCTTC.